This TCR beta chain was documented in a study of CD8 T cells in Susac syndrome. V shed 3 bases and J shed 7 bases, with 8 bases lying between them. The CDR3 spans 12 residues. Germline CDR1 MNHEY, CDR2 SMNVEV (reference sequence). RNA, at 0.5 to 1 ug, was reverse transcribed with random hexamers. MiXCR was run by TCRdb on the immunoSEQ multiplex PCR reads, yielding one entry per CDR3 protein. The sample lists about 430,000 distinct CDR3 sequences; approximately 85% were seen once. Sequencing of TCR beta was performed on blood CD8+ T cells and on blood CD4+ T cells. Sample: CD8+ T cells from PBMCs. The gene calls are TRBV27 and TRBJ2-3; D gene ambiguous. The clonotype comes from a human donor with multiple sclerosis. The CDR3 coding sequence is TGTGCCAGCAGTTTTGATGGTTATACGCAGTATTTT. This sequence encodes CASSFDGYTQYF.